Listed here are 31 T cell receptor beta chains from one sample, sequenced in a study of CXCR3-negative and CXCR3-positive naive CD8 T cells. Broader study findings: Comparison of naive cells showed more hydrophobic TRB CDR3s in CXCR3-positive than in CXCR3-negative naive cells.

UMI labels and 5' RACE were used to prepare the TRB cDNA libraries. TCRdb reanalyzed the 5' RACE reads, giving one entry per CDR3 protein sequence and no DNA. The sample's table shows 120,000 or so distinct CDR3 sequences. Their target antigens are unknown. Sequencing was done on a sample of naive CXCR3+ CD8+ T cells from blood. Sample subset: CD45RO-CCR7+CD27+CD95- naive CD8+ T cells expressing CXCR3 (TNR3+). The receptor source for this set is a human donor in good health. Some clones in this sample may be carry-over from other donors' samples.

J is TRBJ2-7 and V is TRBV5-1; TCRdb indicates TRBD1, and absent DNA this call remains unverified. Per the germline V gene, CDR1 is SGHRS and CDR2 is YFSETQ. CDR3 size: 14 residues. This chain's CDR3 is CASSPYGTTYEQYF.

The chain's CDR3 is CASSLEPRPNTGELFF. J is TRBJ2-2 and V is TRBV5-6. This CDR3 is 16 amino acids long. Germline V gene data show CDR1 as SGHDT and CDR2 as YYEEEE.

The CDR3 is CASSLASGASNTEAFF. The chain employs TRBV5-1 and TRBJ1-1; TCRdb lists TRBD1, though no DNA is available to test this call. The CDR3 length is 16 residues. Germline CDR1 and CDR2: SGHRS and YFSETQ.

The CDR3: CASSESAGGAYGYTF. The chain recombines TRBV25-1 with TRBJ1-2; lacking DNA, the TRBD1 call made by TCRdb goes unchecked. Per germline, CDR1 MGHDK and CDR2 SYGVNS. CDR3 size: 15 residues.

V and J are TRBV15 and TRBJ2-1. Germline assignment: CDR1 LNHNV and CDR2 YYDKDF (reference sequence). The length of the CDR3 is 17 residues. This CDR3 reads CATSRDRTLYAYNEQFF.

The genes are TRBV7-2 and TRBJ2-2; checking the TCRdb D call of TRBD1 is not possible without DNA. This CDR3 has 16 amino acids. The germline CDR1 and CDR2 sequences are SGHTA and FQGNSA. This chain's CDR3 is CASSLATGEYTGELFF.

The gene calls are TRBV12-3 or TRBV12-4 and TRBJ2-7; lacking DNA, the TRBD1 call made by TCRdb goes unchecked. The CDR3 runs 13 residues. The CDR3 is CASRTGTGYEQYF.

The rearrangement links TRBV29-1 to TRBJ2-7. This CDR3 is 13 amino acids long. CDR1 is SQVTM and CDR2 is ANQGSEA in the germline V gene. The CDR3 here is CSVGDIEVYEQYF.

The chain uses TRBV6-2 or TRBV6-3 and TRBJ2-7; TCRdb names TRBD2, which stays unverified in the absence of DNA. CDR1 is MNHEY, CDR2 SVGEGT, per germline. This CDR3 is 13 amino acids long. The CDR3 spells CASSDGLAYEQYF.

J is TRBJ1-1 and V is TRBV19. The germline CDR1 and CDR2 sequences are LNHDA and SQIVND (reference sequence). The CDR3 totals 15 residues. CDR3 in amino acids: CASSIFRFRDTEAFF. Together with reference TRBV19 and TRBJ1-1, the CDR3 gives the full variable domain: DGGITQSPKYLFRKEGQNVTLSCEQNLNHDAMYWYRQDPGQGLRLIYYSQIVNDFQKGDIAEGYSVSREKKESFPLTVTSAQKNPTAFYLCASSIFRFRDTEAFFGQGTRLTVV.

J is TRBJ1-5 and V is TRBV7-9; the TCRdb D gene call, TRBD1, has no DNA to confirm it. The CDR3 length is 17 residues. Germline loops: CDR1 SEHNR, CDR2 FQNEAQ (reference sequence). CDR3 sequence reads: CASSLRNGAQGRQPQHF. The full variable domain, in which reference TRBV7-9 and TRBJ1-5 provide the parts outside the CDR3, is DTGVSQNPRHKITKRGQNVTFRCDPISEHNRLYWYRQTLGQGPEFLTYFQNEAQLEKSRLLSDRFSAERPKGSFSTLEIQRTEQGDSAMYLCASSLRNGAQGRQPQHFGDGTRLSIL.

This rearrangement joins TRBV12-3 or TRBV12-4 to TRBJ1-1; checking the TCRdb D call of TRBD1 is not possible without DNA. This CDR3 is built from 15 residues. CDR3: CASSHEGQGKAEAFF.

The chain combines TRBV6-2 or TRBV6-3 with TRBJ1-1; TCRdb's D gene call, TRBD1, goes unchecked for lack of DNA. The CDR3 has 14 amino acids. CDR1 MNHEY and CDR2 SVGEGT come from the germline V gene. CDR3 protein: CASSYPETGPEAFF.

The chain couples TRBV12-3 or TRBV12-4 to TRBJ1-2; TCRdb indicates TRBD1, and absent DNA this call remains unverified. The CDR3 loop spans 12 amino acids. The CDR3 loop is CASGPFGGGYTF.

J is TRBJ2-5 and V is TRBV12-3 or TRBV12-4. The CDR3 loop spans 12 amino acids. This chain's CDR3 is CASSLEVETQYF.

The genes are TRBV2 and TRBJ2-5. Germline-derived CDR1 and CDR2 are SNHLY and FYNNEI. The CDR3 runs to 14 residues. CDR3 loop: CASSDTRTQETQYF.

The V gene is TRBV7-9, the J gene TRBJ2-5; TCRdb's D gene call, TRBD1, goes unchecked for lack of DNA. In germline, CDR1 is SEHNR, CDR2 FQNEAQ (reference sequence). The CDR3 extends over 19 amino acids. This CDR3 is CASSSTVAGQRPLQETQYF.

The chain combines TRBV27 with TRBJ2-7. CDR3 length: 13 residues. Germline V gene data show CDR1 as MNHEY and CDR2 as SMNVEV (reference sequence). CDR3 residues: CASSFYGSYEQYF.

This chain uses TRBV7-2 with TRBJ2-1. The CDR3 spans 13 residues. Germline loops: CDR1 SGHTA, CDR2 FQGNSA. CDR3 amino acids: CASSLALRMEQFF.

The rearrangement uses TRBV11-2 and TRBJ2-3; TCRdb picks TRBD2, but there is no DNA to check that call. Germline CDR1 is SGHAT and CDR2 is FQNNGV. CDR3 length: 16 amino acids. The CDR3 loop is CASSLEGLAGKIRSYF.

The chain carries TRBV27 and TRBJ2-7; the D call of TRBD1 rests on TCRdb alone, since no DNA is present to check it. The V gene's germline CDR1 is MNHEY and CDR2 SMNVEV (reference sequence). The CDR3 is 12 amino acids. The CDR3 is CASRDRGNEQYF.

The gene calls are TRBV6-2 or TRBV6-3 and TRBJ2-7; checking the TCRdb D call of TRBD1 is not possible without DNA. This CDR3 spans 14 amino acids. The germline V gene has CDR1 MNHEY and CDR2 SVGEGT. The CDR3 loop reads CASSYGNSPAEQYF.

CDR3: CASSLSPGGYQETQYF. This chain joins TRBV27 and TRBJ2-5; TCRdb lists TRBD1, though no DNA is available to test this call. CDR1 is MNHEY, CDR2 SMNVEV, per germline (reference sequence). This CDR3 is 16 amino acids long.

The rearrangement joins TRBV19 to TRBJ2-7. The CDR3 is 15 amino acids. The germline V gene encodes CDR1 LNHDA and CDR2 SQIVND (reference sequence). Here the CDR3 reads CASSIEGRVSYEQYF.

The chain carries TRBV5-1 and TRBJ2-1; TCRdb returns TRBD2, unconfirmable since there is no DNA. From germline, CDR1 is SGHRS and CDR2 YFSETQ. The CDR3 has 15 amino acids. This CDR3 reads CASSRSGGDYNEQFF.

CDR3 region: CSLELAGQETQYF. The chain is built from TRBV29-1 and TRBJ2-5; the D gene TCRdb calls, TRBD2, cannot be checked with no DNA. Germline V CDR1 and CDR2: SQVTM, ANQGSEA. The CDR3 totals 13 residues. The variable domain in full, with the rest retrieved from reference TRBV29-1 and TRBJ2-5, is SAVISQKPSRDICQRGTSLTIQCQVDSQVTMMFWYRQQPGQSLTLIATANQGSEATYESGFVIDKFPISRPNLTFSTLTVSNMSPEDSSIYLCSLELAGQETQYFGPGTRLLVL.

V usage is TRBV13 and J usage is TRBJ2-1. CDR1 is PRHDT and CDR2 is FYEKMQ in the germline V gene (reference sequence). This CDR3 is 13 amino acids long. The CDR3 here is CASSSGQSYEQFF.

This sequence joins TRBV4-2 and TRBJ2-4; lacking DNA, the TRBD1 call made by TCRdb goes unchecked. This CDR3 contains 12 residues. CDR1 and CDR2 (germline): LGHNA, YNFKEQ. The CDR3 region is CASSQEGVKRYF.

This chain uses TRBV18 with TRBJ1-1; absent DNA, TCRdb's TRBD1 call cannot be checked. The CDR3 is 16 amino acids. Germline V CDR1 and CDR2: KGHSH, LQKENI. The CDR3 sequence: CASSARDTPGDTEAFF.

The J gene is TRBJ2-7, the V gene TRBV7-6; there is no DNA to check the TCRdb D call of TRBD2. The CDR3 is made up of 14 amino acids. The V gene's germline CDR1 is SGHVS and CDR2 FNYEAQ. CDR3: CASSSGEITYEQYF.

The CDR3 here is CAIRQGSTDTQYF. J is TRBJ2-3 and V is TRBV11-2; no DNA is available, so the TRBD1 call from TCRdb remains unchecked. CDR3 length: 13 amino acids. Germline V gene sequence: CDR1 SGHAT, CDR2 FQNNGV. The full variable domain, completed using reference TRBV11-2 and TRBJ2-3, is EAGVAQSPRYKIIEKRQSVAFWCNPISGHATLYWYQQILGQGPKLLIQFQNNGVVDDSQLPKDRFSAERLKGVDSTLKIQPAKLEDSAVYLCAIRQGSTDTQYFGPGTRLTVL.